The text below deals with one T cell receptor beta chain. This sample is drawn from a study of blood T cell repertoires in COVID-19. Study information: Material from acute and convalescent COVID-19 was sourced from the United States, Italy and Spain.

This table comes from immunoSEQ multiplex PCR, and its TCRdb copy is limited to in-frame clones, with some not included. This table has fewer than 300,000 clones, more than 85% appearing once. The germline CDR1 and CDR2 sequences are SGHNT and YENEEA. V lost 2 bases and J 5 bases, leaving 3 bases between the germline ends. This CDR3 is 11 amino acids long. Input material: peripheral blood. The chain is built from TRBV11-3 and TRBJ1-1; D remains ambiguous. The receptor was derived from a man under 40 with acute or convalescent COVID-19. The CDR3 protein is CASSLLTEAFF. CDR3 DNA: TGTGCCAGCAGCTTACTAACTGAAGCTTTCTTT.